The 9 T cell receptor beta chains below all came from one sample that was sequenced in a study of T cell responses to AZD1222 COVID-19 vaccine. Produced via immunoSEQ multiplex PCR; TCRdb's table is partial and in-frame only. Of roughly 79,000 clones listed, 78% are singletons. The source was peripheral blood, collected on day 0 of AZD1222 vaccination. Every receptor here comes from an adult in good health.

The CDR3 nucleotides read TGCGCCAGCAGTGAGTCGACGGCTAGCGGCACAGATACGCAGTATTTT. This translates into CASSESTASGTDTQYF. This sequence joins TRBV10-1 and TRBJ2-3; TRBD2 is a possible D gene (6 bases). The CDR3 sequence is 16 residues long. Germline assignment: CDR1 WNHNN and CDR2 SYGVQD (reference sequence). V was shortened by 0 bases and J by 1 base, with 11 bases between the two germline ends.

The chain carries TRBV15 and TRBJ1-2, with D maybe TRBD1 (5 bases). Deletions cut 6 bases from V and 6 bases from J, with 11 bases between. The CDR3 extends over 12 amino acids. Per the germline V gene, CDR1 is LNHNV and CDR2 is YYDKDF (reference sequence). CDR3 sequence reads: CATSRGWDGYTF. The CDR3 bases are TGTGCCACCAGTCGGGGGTGGGATGGCTACACCTTC.

The genes are TRBV4-3 and TRBJ2-1; 9 bases match TRBD2. The germline V gene has CDR1 LGHNA and CDR2 YSLEER. The CDR3 is made up of 16 amino acids. V was pared by 1 base and J by 9 bases, with 10 bases of the junction left unmatched. The CDR3 reads CASSQVFGSGSGEQFF. The CDR3 DNA sequence: TGCGCCAGCAGCCAAGTATTCGGTAGCGGGAGTGGTGAGCAGTTCTTC.

The chain's CDR3 is CASSERVAGMRIEQYF. CDR3 nucleotide sequence: TGTGCCAGCAGCGAAAGGGTAGCGGGAATGAGGATCGAGCAGTACTTC. The chain recombines TRBV2 with TRBJ2-7, with TRBD2 matching over 8 bases. Looked up from germline, CDR1 is SNHLY and CDR2 is FYNNEI. The CDR3 covers 16 residues. V lost 6 bases and J lost 6; bases outside the gene matches: 16.

The genes are TRBV3-1 (or the pseudogene TRBV3-2) and TRBJ1-1; D is undetermined. The CDR3 contains 15 residues. Trimming removed 0 bases at V and 5 bases at J, with 13 bases between. Germline CDR1 and CDR2: LGHDT and YNNKEL (reference sequence). CDR3 amino acids: CASSQEAGSGTEAFF. CDR3 nucleotides: TGTGCCAGCAGCCAAGAAGCGGGCAGTGGGACTGAAGCTTTCTTT.

V usage is TRBV6-2 or TRBV6-3 and J usage is TRBJ2-1; D might be TRBD1 (6 bases). CDR3 length: 13 residues. Germline V gene sequence: CDR1 MNHEY, CDR2 SVGEGT. Trimming stripped 5 bases from V and 11 bases from J, with 16 bases between. The CDR3 protein is CASSLYREPQQFF. CDR3 nucleotide sequence: TGTGCCAGCAGTCTTTACAGGGAGCCGCAGCAGTTCTTC.

V usage is TRBV5-1 and J usage is TRBJ1-1, with D perhaps matching TRBD1 (5 bases). Germline assignment: CDR1 SGHRS and CDR2 YFSETQ. The V and J ends lost 6 bases and 1 base respectively, with 7 bases between them. The CDR3 is 12 residues long. The CDR3 loop reads CASTGGNTEAFF. For the CDR3, the DNA is TGCGCCAGCACCGGGGGGAACACTGAAGCTTTCTTT.

The CDR3 DNA reads as TGTGCCAGCACCCAGAGGATCATAAACTATGGCTACACCTTC. Protein sequence: CASTQRIINYGYTF. V usage is TRBV7-2 and J usage is TRBJ1-2; no clear D. There are 14 residues in the CDR3. V was clipped by 7 bases and J by 2 bases, with 14 bases between them. The germline V gene has CDR1 SGHTA and CDR2 FQGNSA. The variable domain in full, with the rest retrieved from reference TRBV7-2 and TRBJ1-2, is GAGVSQSPSNKVTEKGKDVELRCDPISGHTALYWYRQSLGQGLEFLIYFQGNSAPDKSGLPSDRFSAERTGGSVSTLTIQRTQQEDSAVYLCASTQRIINYGYTFGSGTRLTVV.

This chain joins TRBV14 and TRBJ2-7; a weak D match, TRBD1 (6 bases). The CDR3 consists of 12 residues. V was trimmed by 4 bases and J by 9 bases, leaving 13 bases between them. Germline V lookup: CDR1 SGHDN, CDR2 FVKESK. Here the CDR3 DNA reads TGTGCCAGCAGCCGCCAGGGGACCGCGCAGTACTTC. The encoded protein is CASSRQGTAQYF.